The 2 T cell receptor beta chains presented below share a single source sample, sequenced in a study of blood T cell repertoires in COVID-19. Some clones are missing from TCRdb's copy, which holds only in-frame ones; the method was immunoSEQ multiplex PCR. Of around 420,000 clones listed, roughly 90% were seen once; the top ten hold around 2.1%. The specimen was PBMCs or T cells enriched from blood (not recorded which). Receptors were obtained from a woman between 35 and 50 years old with acute COVID-19.

The J gene is TRBJ2-7, the V gene TRBV5-4; TRBD1 aligns across 10 bases. Germline CDR1 is SGHNT and CDR2 is YYREEE (reference sequence). Trimming took 2 bases from V and 5 from J; bases not matched to a gene: 4. The CDR3 runs 14 residues. CDR3 DNA sequence: TGTGCCAGCAGCTTACCGGGACAGGGGAACGAGCAGTACTTC. Translation gives CASSLPGQGNEQYF.

The CDR3 reads CASSRDRGETQYF. The DNA of the CDR3 is TGTGCCAGCAGTCGGGACAGGGGTGAGACCCAGTACTTC. V is TRBV2 and J is TRBJ2-5; 10 bases line up with TRBD1. The junction had 2 bases not matched to a gene; V was cut back by 5 bases and J by 5 bases. Germline V gene data show CDR1 as SNHLY and CDR2 as FYNNEI. The CDR3 extends over 13 amino acids.